Listed below are T cell receptor beta chains from one sample, sequenced in a study of PD-1 blockade in mismatch repair-deficient tumors. Sequencing was performed with immunoSEQ multiplex PCR; in TCRdb, only in-frame clones are kept and a portion is missing. Among some 130,000 clones listed, 85% to 90% were seen once. The source material was peripheral blood, sampled 72 weeks after starting pembrolizumab. Receptors were obtained from an adult with mismatch repair-deficient cancer. Each CDR3 is given with its conserved first and last residue. D genes are given only for firm matches. Rows give clone size only sometimes, using once, few, many, or a class for an expanded clone.

D gene,clone size,V gene,J gene,CDR3 DNA,CDR3 protein
NA,NA,TRBV5-4,TRBJ2-7,TGTGCCAGCAGCTTTCCGACTAGAGGGCACTACGAGCAGTACTTC,CASSFPTRGHYEQYF
TRBD2,once,TRBV5-1,TRBJ2-2,TGCGCCAGCAGCACCGGGACTAGCGGCGGGGAGCTGTTTTTT,CASSTGTSGGELFF
NA,NA,TRBV27,TRBJ2-1,TGTGCCAGCAGTTTAGGAAGCGGAGGCAATGAGCAGTTCTTC,CASSLGSGGNEQFF
TRBD2,NA,TRBV7-2,TRBJ2-3,TGTGCCAGCAGCCCATTCGGACTAGCGGCAGATACGCAGTATTTT,CASSPFGLAADTQYF
NA,few,TRBV6-6,TRBJ2-2,TGTGCCAGCAGCAACAGGGTTACCGGGGAGCTGTTTTTT,CASSNRVTGELFF
NA,once,TRBV30,TRBJ2-2,TGTGCCTGGAGTGTAGTAGCGAACACCGGGGAGCTGTTTTTT,CAWSVVANTGELFF
NA,NA,TRBV6-5,TRBJ2-7,TGTGCCAGCAGTCCAACGGGGAGCTACGAGCAGTACTTC,CASSPTGSYEQYF
NA,NA,TRBV5-4,TRBJ2-1,TGTGCCAGCAGAATTAGGGGCAATGAGCAGTTCTTC,CASRIRGNEQFF
NA,NA,TRBV13,TRBJ2-1,TGTGCCAGCAGAAAGGGGGAAAATGAGCAGTTCTTC,CASRKGENEQFF
TRBD1,once,TRBV19,TRBJ1-1,TGTGCCAGTAGCTTACAGGGGGCGGCTGAAGCTTTCTTT,CASSLQGAAEAFF
TRBD1,NA,TRBV29-1,TRBJ2-6,TGCAGCGTTGAAGATCCAGGGGGCACCTCTGGGGCCAACGTCCTGACTTTC,CSVEDPGGTSGANVLTF
NA,NA,TRBV6-6,TRBJ1-1,TGTGCCAGCAGTCAACTCCGGGAAACCGTTGAAGCTTTCTTT,CASSQLRETVEAFF
TRBD1,NA,TRBV5-1,TRBJ2-3,TGCGCCAGCAGCTTGGGCTACAGGGGTTCGCAAGATACGCAGTATTTT,CASSLGYRGSQDTQYF
NA,NA,TRBV6-6,TRBJ2-7,TGTGCCAGCAGTTACTATCAGGGTCCGTTGGAGCAGTACTTC,CASSYYQGPLEQYF
NA,once,TRBV9,TRBJ2-7,TGTGCCAGCAGCGTAGGTGGAGGTAGCAACGAGCAGTACTTC,CASSVGGGSNEQYF
TRBD1,many,TRBV6-5,TRBJ1-5,TGTGCCAGCAGTTCTAAAGACAGGGACGATCAGCCCCAGCATTTT,CASSSKDRDDQPQHF
NA,NA,TRBV6-1,TRBJ2-1,TGTGCCAGCAGTGAAGGAGGGCCCTTCTACAATGAGCAGTTCTTC,CASSEGGPFYNEQFF
TRBD1,NA,TRBV28,TRBJ2-7,TGTGCCAGCAGTTCCCCCCGGACAGGGCACCGCTTGGGTCCCGACGAGCAGTACTTC,CASSSPRTGHRLGPDEQYF
NA,NA,TRBV4-1,TRBJ2-3,TGCGCCAGCAGCCAAGACGTTGCAGGTGATACGCAGTATTTT,CASSQDVAGDTQYF
NA,NA,TRBV11-2,TRBJ2-1,TGTGCCAGCAGCTTTCGAGCCGGGACTTCCTACAATGAGCAGTTCTTC,CASSFRAGTSYNEQFF
TRBD1,NA,TRBV28,TRBJ2-5,TGTGCCAGCACAAAACAGGGGGCTTCGCGGGAGACCCAGTACTTC,CASTKQGASRETQYF
NA,few,TRBV10-3,TRBJ1-4,TGTGCCATCAGTGAGTCGGGAAGCCCTAATGAAAAACTGTTTTTT,CAISESGSPNEKLFF
TRBD1,NA,TRBV27,TRBJ2-7,TGTGCCAGCAAGTTGGGGACAGGGGGTGTCTACGAGCAGTACTTC,CASKLGTGGVYEQYF
TRBD2,NA,TRBV7-2,TRBJ2-2,TGTGCCAGCACCCCCCCGGGGGGTGGTTACACCGGGGAGCTGTTTTTT,CASTPPGGGYTGELFF
NA,NA,TRBV30,TRBJ2-5,TGTGCCTGGAGCGGGTTCGGCGATTGGGAGACCCAGTACTTC,CAWSGFGDWETQYF
NA,NA,TRBV29-1,TRBJ2-2,TGCAGCGTTGCTGGGCGGGATATCACCGGGGAGCTGTTTTTT,CSVAGRDITGELFF
NA,NA,TRBV13,TRBJ1-5,TGTGCCAGCAGCTTGGGCAATCAGCCCCAGCATTTT,CASSLGNQPQHF
NA,NA,TRBV19,TRBJ2-1,TGTGCCAGTAGTATTTCGGGAAGAAGGGAATTTTACAATGAGCAGTTCTTC,CASSISGRREFYNEQFF
NA,NA,TRBV27,TRBJ2-1,TGTGCCAGCAGTTTAGCGGTTGATCCCTACAATGAGCAGTTCTTC,CASSLAVDPYNEQFF
NA,NA,TRBV6-6,TRBJ2-6,TGTGCCAGCACTAGTGGGGCCAACGTCCTGACTTTC,CASTSGANVLTF
NA,NA,TRBV6-5,TRBJ2-7,TGTGCCAGCAGTTATAGCGGGACAGGTACCTACGAGCAGTACTTC,CASSYSGTGTYEQYF
TRBD2,NA,TRBV27,TRBJ2-1,TGTGCCAGCAGTTCATCCGGGGGGGGGAATGAGCAGTTCTTC,CASSSSGGGNEQFF
NA,NA,TRBV6-6,TRBJ2-1,TGTGCCTCCCTACGGGGTTTAAATTACAATGAGCAGTTCTTC,CASLRGLNYNEQFF
NA,NA,TRBV19,TRBJ2-1,TGTGCCAGTAGTACCCGGGACTCAACTTTCAATGAGCAGTTCTTC,CASSTRDSTFNEQFF
NA,once,TRBV12-5,TRBJ2-5,TGTGCTAGTGGTCCAGACAGCCAAGAGACCCAGTACTTC,CASGPDSQETQYF
NA,NA,TRBV19,TRBJ2-7,TGTGCCAGTAGTATCTTCCAGGGGAGCGTCTACGAGCAGTACTTC,CASSIFQGSVYEQYF
NA,NA,TRBV28,TRBJ2-7,TGTGCCAGCAGTTTCCTACAGGGATCCCACGAGCAGTACTTC,CASSFLQGSHEQYF
NA,NA,TRBV21-1,TRBJ2-7,TGTGCCAGCAGCCCGTACAGATTCGATTATACCTACGAGCAGTACTTC,CASSPYRFDYTYEQYF
TRBD2,NA,TRBV7-9,TRBJ2-1,TGTGCCAGCAGCTTTCCTTCGGGAGGATACAATGAGCAGTTCTTC,CASSFPSGGYNEQFF
NA,NA,TRBV6-1,TRBJ1-5,TGTGCCAGCACTTATGACCCCGCGAGCGATCAGCCCCAGCATTTT,CASTYDPASDQPQHF
NA,few,TRBV7-2,TRBJ1-2,TGTGCCAGCAGCCCGGGACCGCTTTATGGCTACACCTTC,CASSPGPLYGYTF
TRBD1,once,TRBV19,TRBJ2-5,TGTGCCAGTAGTTGGGGGGAGGACAGGGACCAAGAGACCCAGTACTTC,CASSWGEDRDQETQYF
NA,NA,TRBV6-1,TRBJ2-2,TGTGCCAGCAGTGTGGGGCGGTTCACCGGGGAGCTGTTTTTT,CASSVGRFTGELFF
NA,NA,TRBV6-1,TRBJ2-3,TGTGCCAGCAGCCTTACAGGGCTAGATACGCAGTATTTT,CASSLTGLDTQYF
NA,NA,TRBV4-1,TRBJ2-7,TGCGCCAGCAGCCAAGAAGGGCTGCTAGCCTACGAGCAGTACTTC,CASSQEGLLAYEQYF
NA,NA,TRBV9,TRBJ2-3,TGTGCCAGCAGCCCCGGGGTTAACACAGATACGCAGTATTTT,CASSPGVNTDTQYF
TRBD1,NA,TRBV7-9,TRBJ1-2,TGTGCCAGCAGCTCCACAGGGGTGAGCTATGGCTACACCTTC,CASSSTGVSYGYTF
TRBD1,NA,TRBV6-5,TRBJ1-4,TGTGCCAGCAGTTACTCATCGGGACAGGGGACTAAACTGTTTTTT,CASSYSSGQGTKLFF
NA,NA,TRBV6-5,TRBJ2-7,TGTGCCAGCAAACCCCGGACAGACTCCTACGAGCAGTACTTC,CASKPRTDSYEQYF
TRBD1,once,TRBV30,TRBJ2-7,TGTGCCTGGAGTGCCGGGACAGGTGTTACCTACGAGCAGTACTTC,CAWSAGTGVTYEQYF
TRBD1,NA,TRBV11-3,TRBJ1-1,TGTGCCAGCAGCAAGAACAGGGGGATGAACACTGAAGCTTTCTTT,CASSKNRGMNTEAFF
NA,NA,TRBV5-1,TRBJ1-2,TGCGCCAGCAGCCTAAGGGGTCCACGGGGGGATGGCTACACCTTC,CASSLRGPRGDGYTF
NA,NA,TRBV7-2,TRBJ1-2,TGTGCCAGCAGCTTAGGAGGCAGACCTAACTATGGCTACACCTTC,CASSLGGRPNYGYTF
TRBD2,once,TRBV30,TRBJ2-1,TGTGCCTGCTTCCAAGCGGGAGGGCCCGGCAATGAGCAGTTCTTC,CACFQAGGPGNEQFF